This T cell receptor beta chain originates from a study of OX40 agonist ivuxolimab in advanced cancers. Looking at the study overall: Ivuxolimab was a fully human IgG2 agonistic monoclonal antibody targeting the costimulatory receptor OX40 (CD134). Intravenous ivuxolimab was administered to patients every 2 weeks at six dose levels: 0.01, 0.1, 0.3, 1.5, 3 and 10 mg/kg. Of the roughly 51 patients in dose escalation, about 19 had hepatocellular carcinoma, around 15 had melanoma, 9 had renal cell carcinoma and 9 had head and neck cancer. A male proportion of around 83% and a mean age of 60 years, ranging from about 20 to 80, were recorded for the dose-escalation cohort. Prior anti-PD-1, anti-PD-L1 or anti-CTLA-4 therapy was permitted, and checkpoint inhibitors had been received by roughly 40% of dose-escalation patients. Three dose-escalation patients achieved partial responses, one with hepatocellular carcinoma and two with cutaneous melanoma. Peripheral TCRbeta sequencing aimed to test whether ivuxolimab altered TCR sequence diversity and caused clonal T-cell expansion. The monotherapy dose-escalation portion (N = 52 patients) of the phase I ivuxolimab trial is reported in the paper.

Concerning this clone: Its antigen is still unknown. No qualities accompany the bases; no much larger clone lies one base away.

The trial excluded patients who had a history of autoimmune disease or who were on systemic immunosuppression. Peripheral blood for TCR sequencing was collected from all dose cohorts at baseline, on cycle 4 day 1, and on cycle 7 day 1. The samples were taken from a phase I, first-in-human, multicenter, open-label dose-escalation trial of ivuxolimab. The trial enrolled adults with locally advanced or metastatic head and neck squamous cell, hepatocellular, melanoma or renal cell carcinoma. Before TCR sequencing, CD4+ T cells and CD8+ T cells from peripheral blood were sorted into separate populations. Overall study results and their limits: In the 0.1-3.0 mg/kg groups, partial responders had among the lowest normalized peripheral clonal expansion, particularly in CD8+ T cells. After ivuxolimab, expanded clones were on average more numerous among CD8+ T cells than among CD4+ T cells. Antigen specificity was not determined for the clonally expanded peripheral T cells. At doses of 0.1 to 3.0 mg/kg, clonal expansion of both CD4+ and CD8+ blood T cells was observed from baseline to week 6. Low levels of normalized T-cell clonal expansion were also seen in some patients who did not respond.

From its cysteine to its phenylalanine, the CDR3 spans 13 amino acids. Only CDR3 DNA remains: 39 bases, in frame from the first base. Unmatched junction bases come to 4, with V trimmed by 6 bases and J by 2 bases. To sequence the TCRbeta CDR3 region, genomic DNA was isolated from the sorted cells. TCRbeta CDR3 regions were sequenced using the immunoSEQ Assay. Entries here come from immuneACCESS through TCRdb and include only in-frame sequences with V and J called. Some clones fail to appear in such tables; in the studies checked, an unresolved V gene covers under half of the shortfall, and the cause of the remainder is unknown. The sample profile shows about 79,000 clones; 75% to 95% of them were found once. The ten top clones hold approximately 7% of the sample.

The sequence is built from TRBV23-1 and TRBJ2-7; the central 7 bases match TRBD1. TRBV23-1 is flagged as an ORF with uncertain function. The TCR was taken from an adult with an advanced solid tumor such as melanoma, head and neck, liver or kidney cancer. The sequences come from CD4+ or CD8+ T cells sorted from blood, collected in a trial of the OX40 agonist ivuxolimab. Here is the DNA: TGCGCCAGCAGCCGGACAGGACCCTACGAGCAGTACTTC. It translates as CASSRTGPYEQYF.